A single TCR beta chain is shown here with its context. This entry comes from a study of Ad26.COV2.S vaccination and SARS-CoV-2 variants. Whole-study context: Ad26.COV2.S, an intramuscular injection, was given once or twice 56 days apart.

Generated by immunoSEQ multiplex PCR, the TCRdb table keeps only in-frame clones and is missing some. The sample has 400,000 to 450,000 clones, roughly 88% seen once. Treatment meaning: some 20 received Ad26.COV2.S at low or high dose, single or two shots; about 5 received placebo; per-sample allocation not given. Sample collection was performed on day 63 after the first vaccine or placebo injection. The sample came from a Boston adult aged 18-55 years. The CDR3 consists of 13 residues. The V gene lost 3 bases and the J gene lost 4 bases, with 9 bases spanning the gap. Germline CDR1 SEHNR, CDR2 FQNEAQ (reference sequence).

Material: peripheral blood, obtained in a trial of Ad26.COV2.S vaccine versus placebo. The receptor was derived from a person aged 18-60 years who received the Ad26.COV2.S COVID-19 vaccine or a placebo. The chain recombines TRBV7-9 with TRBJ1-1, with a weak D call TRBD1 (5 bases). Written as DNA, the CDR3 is TGTGCCAGCAGCTTTAAAGGGGCCACTGAAGCTTTCTTT. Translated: CASSFKGATEAFF.